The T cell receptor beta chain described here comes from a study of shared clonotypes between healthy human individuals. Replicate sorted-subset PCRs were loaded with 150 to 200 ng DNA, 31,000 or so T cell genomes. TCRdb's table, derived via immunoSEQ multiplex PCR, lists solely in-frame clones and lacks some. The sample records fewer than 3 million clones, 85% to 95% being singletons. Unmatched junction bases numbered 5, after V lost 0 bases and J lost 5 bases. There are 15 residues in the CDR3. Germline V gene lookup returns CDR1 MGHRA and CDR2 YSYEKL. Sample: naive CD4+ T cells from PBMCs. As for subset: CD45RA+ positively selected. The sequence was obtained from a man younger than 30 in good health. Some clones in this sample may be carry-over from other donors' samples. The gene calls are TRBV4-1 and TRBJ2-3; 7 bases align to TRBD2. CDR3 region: CASSQDRTGGDTQYF. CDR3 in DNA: TGCGCCAGCAGCCAAGATAGAACGGGAGGAGATACGCAGTATTTT.